Given below is one TCR beta chain in context. The protocol was immunoSEQ multiplex PCR, while the TCRdb copy is restricted to in-frame clones and leaves out a portion. Found here are 55,000 to 70,000 clones, 65% to 90% of them singletons; the top ten hold 9.5% to 15%. This entry belongs to a study of T cells in tuberculosis. Trimming removed 4 bases from V and 1 base from J; junction bases left unmatched: 4. This CDR3 is built from 14 residues. Germline CDR1 and CDR2: SGHTA and FQGNSA. After thawing and overnight rest, PBMC were stained with GMM-loaded CD1B tetramer, viability dye and anti-CD3 for sorting. The lipid loaded on the CD1B tetramers was C32 glucose monomycolate from Rhodococcus equi.

The sample consisted of CD1b-GMM tetramer-negative cells sorted from PBMCs. The chain has TRBV7-2 and TRBJ2-7; the match to TRBD1 covers 7 bases. The TCR originated in an adult woman with latent tuberculosis. The CDR3: CASSSSTGSYEQYF. The CDR3 nucleotides are TGTGCCAGCAGCTCTTCGACAGGGTCCTACGAGCAGTACTTC.